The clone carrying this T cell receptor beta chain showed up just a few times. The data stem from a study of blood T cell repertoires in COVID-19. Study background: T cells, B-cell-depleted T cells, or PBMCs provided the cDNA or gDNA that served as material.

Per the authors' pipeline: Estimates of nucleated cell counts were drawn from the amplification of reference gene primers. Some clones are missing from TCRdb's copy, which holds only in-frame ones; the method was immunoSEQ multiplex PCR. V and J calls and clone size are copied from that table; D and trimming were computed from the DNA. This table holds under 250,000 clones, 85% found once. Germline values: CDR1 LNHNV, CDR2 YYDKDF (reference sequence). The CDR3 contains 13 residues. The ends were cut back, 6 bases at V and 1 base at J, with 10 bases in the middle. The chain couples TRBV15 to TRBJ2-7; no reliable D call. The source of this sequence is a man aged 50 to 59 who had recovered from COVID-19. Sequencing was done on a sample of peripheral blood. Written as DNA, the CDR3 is TGTGCCACCAGTACCCAAACATCCTACGAGCAGTACTTC. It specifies CATSTQTSYEQYF.